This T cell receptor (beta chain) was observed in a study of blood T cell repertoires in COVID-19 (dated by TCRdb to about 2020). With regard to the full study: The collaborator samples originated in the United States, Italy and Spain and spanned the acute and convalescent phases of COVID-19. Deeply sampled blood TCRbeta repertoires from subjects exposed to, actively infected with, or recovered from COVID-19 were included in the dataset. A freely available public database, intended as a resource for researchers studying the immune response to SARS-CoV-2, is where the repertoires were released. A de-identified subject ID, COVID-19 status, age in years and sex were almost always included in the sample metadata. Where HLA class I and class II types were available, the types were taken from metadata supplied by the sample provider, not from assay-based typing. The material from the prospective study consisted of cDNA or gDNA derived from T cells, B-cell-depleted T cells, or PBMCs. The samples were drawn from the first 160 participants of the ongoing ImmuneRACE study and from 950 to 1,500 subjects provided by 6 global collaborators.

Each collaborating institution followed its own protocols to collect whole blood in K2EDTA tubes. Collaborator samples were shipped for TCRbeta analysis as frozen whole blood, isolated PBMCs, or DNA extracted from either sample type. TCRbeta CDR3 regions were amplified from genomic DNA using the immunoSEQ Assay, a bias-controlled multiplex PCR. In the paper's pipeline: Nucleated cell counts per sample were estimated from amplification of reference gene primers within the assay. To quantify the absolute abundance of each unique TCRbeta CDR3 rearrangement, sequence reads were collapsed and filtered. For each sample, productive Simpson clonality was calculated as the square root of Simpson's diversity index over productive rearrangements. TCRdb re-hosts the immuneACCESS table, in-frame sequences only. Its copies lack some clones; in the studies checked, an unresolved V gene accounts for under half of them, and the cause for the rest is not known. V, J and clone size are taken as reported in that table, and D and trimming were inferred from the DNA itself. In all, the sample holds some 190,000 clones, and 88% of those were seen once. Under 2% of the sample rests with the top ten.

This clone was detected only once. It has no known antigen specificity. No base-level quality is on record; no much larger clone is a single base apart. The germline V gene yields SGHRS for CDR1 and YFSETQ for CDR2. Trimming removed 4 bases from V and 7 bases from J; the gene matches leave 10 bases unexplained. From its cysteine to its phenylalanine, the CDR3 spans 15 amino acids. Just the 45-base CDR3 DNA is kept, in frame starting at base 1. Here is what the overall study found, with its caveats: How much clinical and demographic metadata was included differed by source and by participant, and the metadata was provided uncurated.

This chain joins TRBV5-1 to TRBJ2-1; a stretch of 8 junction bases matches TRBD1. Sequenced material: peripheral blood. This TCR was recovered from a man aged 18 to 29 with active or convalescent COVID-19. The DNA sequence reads TGCGCCAGCAGCCCCTCGGGGGACAGGCGGAATGAGCAGTTCTTC. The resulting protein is CASSPSGDRRNEQFF. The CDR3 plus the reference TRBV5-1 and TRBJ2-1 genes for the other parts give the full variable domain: KAGVTQTPRYLIKTRGQQVTLSCSPISGHRSVSWYQQTPGQGLQFLFEYFSETQRNKGNFPGRFSGRQFSNSRSEMNVSTLELGDSALYLCASSPSGDRRNEQFFGPGTRLTVL.